This T cell receptor beta chain was recorded in a study of Graves' ophthalmopathy and Graves' hyperthyroidism. Study findings and constraints: Ophthalmopathy progression cases were predicted by the model with approximately 71% sensitivity and 72% to 85% specificity. Most expanded clonotypes in thyroid above 0.001 frequency also showed up in blood.

RNA transcripts yielded amplified TCR beta CDR3 regions. First-round RT-PCR with HTBI primers preceded a second-round multiplex PCR. MiXCR, applied by TCRdb to the multiplex PCR reads, yields one record per CDR3 protein. The sample gives approximately 410,000 distinct CDR3 sequences, approximately 15% of which show up once; about 7.3% is in the top ten. Reliance was placed on clinical symptoms, serum thyroxine, TRAb, thyroid ultrasound and orbital computed tomography for diagnosis. A word on this clonotype: Its cognate antigen is unknown.

The CDR3 is made up of 13 amino acids. The germline V gene has CDR1 SQVTM and CDR2 ANQGSEA. Trimming removed 3 bases from V and 8 bases from J, with 16 bases in between. The TCR originated in a woman aged 18-30 years with stable Graves' hyperthyroidism. Sequenced sample: peripheral blood. The chain uses TRBV29-1 and TRBJ1-1; tentative D call: TRBD1 (5 bases). The CDR3 DNA is TGCAGCGTTGAGGGGCCGGAGGTCCCCGAAGCTTTCTTT. This codes for CSVEGPEVPEAFF.